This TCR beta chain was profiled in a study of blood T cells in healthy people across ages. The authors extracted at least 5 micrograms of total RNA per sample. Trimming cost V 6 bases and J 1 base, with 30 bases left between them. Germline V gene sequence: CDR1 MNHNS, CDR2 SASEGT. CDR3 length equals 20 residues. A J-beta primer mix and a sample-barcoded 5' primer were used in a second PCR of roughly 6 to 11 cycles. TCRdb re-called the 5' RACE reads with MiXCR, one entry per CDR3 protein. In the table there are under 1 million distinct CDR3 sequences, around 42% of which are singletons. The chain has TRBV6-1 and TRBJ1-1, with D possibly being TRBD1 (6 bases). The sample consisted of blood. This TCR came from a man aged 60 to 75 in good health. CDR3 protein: CASSPKQGLLPAMENTEAFF. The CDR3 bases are TGTGCCAGCAGCCCAAAACAGGGTCTCCTTCCTGCCATGGAGAACACTGAAGCTTTCTTT.